This T cell receptor beta chain originates from a study of blood T cell repertoires in COVID-19. Sequencing used immunoSEQ multiplex PCR; TCRdb keeps in-frame clones, though not all of them. Of approximately 300,000 clones listed, 80% to 90% are singletons. The CDR3 has 15 amino acids. Germline CDR1 is KGHSH and CDR2 is LQKENI. The V gene end was trimmed by 6 bases and the J gene end by 2 bases; junction bases not matched to a gene: 7. The rearrangement links TRBV18 to TRBJ2-1, with 7 bases lining up with TRBD2. Source material: peripheral blood. This TCR derives from a man younger than 35 who had recovered from COVID-19. The CDR3 DNA is TGTGCCAGCTCCCAGCCGGGGGGTGCCTACAATGAGCAGTTCTTC. Amino acids: CASSQPGGAYNEQFF.